One sample yielded the 2 T cell receptor beta chains listed below, sequenced in a study of T cell repertoires in cytomegalovirus infection. TCRdb itself ran the reads through MiXCR, one entry per CDR3 protein. Counted here are roughly 240,000 distinct CDR3 sequences, roughly 6.5% occurring once; the ten biggest clones make up under 7%. Sequenced: PBMCs. The receptor source for this set is a human donor in good health (CMV status not recorded). Some clones in this sample may be carry-over from other donors' samples.

This clonotype has a count of ten or more. The rearrangement joins TRBV28 to TRBJ2-1; 7 nucleotides match TRBD2. The junction had 13 bases not matched to a gene; V was cut back by 1 base and J by 1 base. Germline CDR1 and CDR2: MDHEN and SYDVKM. The CDR3 runs to 19 residues. The CDR3 DNA reads as TGTGCCAGCAGTTTATCCCCCTTTGAGCGGGGTTATTCCTACAATGAGCAGTTCTTC. It translates to CASSLSPFERGYSYNEQFF.

This clonotype was seen repeatedly, ten times or more. The chain combines TRBV19 with TRBJ2-7; TRBD1 matches 10 bases. The CDR3 is 14 amino acids. CDR1 is LNHDA and CDR2 is SQIVND in the germline V gene (reference sequence). The J segment lost 2 bases and the V segment lost 4 bases, leaving 2 bases of the junction unmatched. This chain's CDR3 is CASSTGTGAYEQYF. In nucleotides, the CDR3 is TGTGCCAGTAGTACCGGGACAGGGGCCTACGAGCAGTACTTC.